This T cell receptor (beta chain) was obtained from a study of blood T cell repertoires in COVID-19. Looking at the study overall: Some COVID-19 samples were acute and others convalescent; all came from the United States, Italy and Spain. The cDNA or gDNA used as material had been derived from T cells, B-cell-depleted T cells, or PBMCs.

Per the authors' pipeline: Amplifying reference gene primers gave estimates of nucleated cell counts. The repertoire was sequenced with immunoSEQ multiplex PCR; TCRdb's copy has only in-frame clones and lacks some. The V and J calls and clone size are taken from that table; D and trimming were inferred from the DNA. The sample consists of around 300,000 clones, 75% to 90% of them appearing once. Enrolled during active infection, Seattle patients were then followed longitudinally. Germline assignment: CDR1 SNHLY and CDR2 FYNNEI. This CDR3 region has 15 residues. Germline trimming cut 6 bases from V and 8 bases from J; bases unmatched to any gene: 12.

Sequencing was done on a sample of peripheral blood. V gene TRBV2 combines with J gene TRBJ2-1; TRBD2 agrees at 8 bases. The TCR comes from a woman between 25 and 40 years old with COVID-19, enrolled during active disease. In nucleotides, the CDR3 is TGTGCCAGCAGCAAACTAGCGGCGACCGAGGATGAGCAGTTCTTC. Encoded protein: CASSKLAATEDEQFF.